This T cell receptor beta chain derives from a study of T cells in Graves' hyperthyroidism and ophthalmopathy. Study results and limitations: Also found in blood were most expanded thyroid clonotypes above 0.001.

This clonotype was recorded at least ten times. Its antigen is unknown. V was clipped by 3 bases and J by 1 base; unmatched bases: 8. The germline V gene encodes CDR1 GTSNPN and CDR2 SVGIG (reference sequence). The CDR3 covers 15 residues. PBMCs were derived from 10 ml fresh peripheral blood. The source material, RNA transcripts, was used to amplify TCR beta CDR3 regions. HTBI primers were employed in a first-round RT-PCR of the TCR CDR3. TCRdb used MiXCR to reprocess the multiplex PCR reads, holding one entry per CDR3 protein. Of hundreds of thousands of distinct CDR3 sequences detected, less than 15% appear once; the ten largest clones hold roughly 10%.

The sequence came from a woman younger than 30 with Graves' hyperthyroidism. J is TRBJ1-1 and V is TRBV30; 7 bases fit TRBD1. The sequencing sample was made of blood. This CDR3 is CAWRVKGQRNTEAFF. The DNA for the CDR3 is TGTGCCTGGAGGGTCAAGGGACAGCGGAACACTGAAGCTTTCTTT.